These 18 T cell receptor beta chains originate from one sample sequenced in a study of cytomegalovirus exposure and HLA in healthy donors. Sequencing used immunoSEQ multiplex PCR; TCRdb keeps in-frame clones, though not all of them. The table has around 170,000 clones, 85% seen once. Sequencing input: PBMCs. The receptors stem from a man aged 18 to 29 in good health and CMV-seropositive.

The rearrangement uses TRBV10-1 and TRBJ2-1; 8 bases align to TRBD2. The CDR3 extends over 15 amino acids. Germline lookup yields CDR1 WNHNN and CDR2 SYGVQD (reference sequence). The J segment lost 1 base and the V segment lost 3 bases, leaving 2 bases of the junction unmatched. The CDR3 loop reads CASSDPSGSYNEQFF. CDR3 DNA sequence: TGCGCCAGCAGTGACCCTAGCGGGTCCTACAATGAGCAGTTCTTC.

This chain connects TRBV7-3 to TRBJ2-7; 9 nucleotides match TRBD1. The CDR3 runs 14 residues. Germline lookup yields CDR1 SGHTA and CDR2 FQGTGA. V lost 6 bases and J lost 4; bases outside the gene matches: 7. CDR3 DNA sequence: TGTGCCAGCAGTTCCGGGACAGGGTCATACGAGCAGTACTTC. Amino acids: CASSSGTGSYEQYF.

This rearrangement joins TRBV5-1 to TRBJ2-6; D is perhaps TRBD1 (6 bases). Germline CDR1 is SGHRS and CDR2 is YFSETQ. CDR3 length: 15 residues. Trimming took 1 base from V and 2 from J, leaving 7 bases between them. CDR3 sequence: CASSLSGAGANVLTF. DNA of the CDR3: TGCGCCAGCAGCTTGTCAGGGGCTGGGGCCAACGTCCTGACTTTC.

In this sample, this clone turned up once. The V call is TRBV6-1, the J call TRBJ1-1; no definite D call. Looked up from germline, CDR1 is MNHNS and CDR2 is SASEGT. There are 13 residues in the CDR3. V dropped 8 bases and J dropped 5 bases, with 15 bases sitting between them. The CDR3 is CASYPGAGTEAFF. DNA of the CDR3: TGTGCCAGCTATCCAGGAGCGGGGACTGAAGCTTTCTTT.

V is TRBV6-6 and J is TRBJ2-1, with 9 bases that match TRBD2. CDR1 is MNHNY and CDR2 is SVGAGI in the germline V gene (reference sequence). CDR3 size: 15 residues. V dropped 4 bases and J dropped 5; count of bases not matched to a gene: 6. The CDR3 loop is CASSSLAGGDNEQFF. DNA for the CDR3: TGTGCCAGCAGTTCCCTCGCGGGGGGGGACAATGAGCAGTTCTTC.

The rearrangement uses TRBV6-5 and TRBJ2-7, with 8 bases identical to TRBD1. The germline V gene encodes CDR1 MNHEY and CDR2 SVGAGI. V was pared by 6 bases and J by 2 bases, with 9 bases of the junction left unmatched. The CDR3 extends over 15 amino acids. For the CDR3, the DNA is TGTGCCAGCAGCACTGACCGGGACAGGCCCTACGAGCAGTACTTC. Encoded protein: CASSTDRDRPYEQYF.

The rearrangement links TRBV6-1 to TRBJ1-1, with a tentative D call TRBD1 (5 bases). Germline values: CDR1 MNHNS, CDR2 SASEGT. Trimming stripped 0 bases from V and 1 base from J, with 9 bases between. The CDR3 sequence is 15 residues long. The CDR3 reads CASSEALGGNTEAFF. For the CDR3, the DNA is TGTGCCAGCAGTGAAGCGCTGGGGGGGAACACTGAAGCTTTCTTT.

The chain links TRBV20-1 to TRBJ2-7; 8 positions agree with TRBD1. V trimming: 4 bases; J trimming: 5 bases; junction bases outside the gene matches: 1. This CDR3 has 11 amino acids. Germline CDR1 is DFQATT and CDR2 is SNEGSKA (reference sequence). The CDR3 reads CSAMDRDEQYF. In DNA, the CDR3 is TGCAGTGCTATGGACAGGGACGAGCAGTACTTC.

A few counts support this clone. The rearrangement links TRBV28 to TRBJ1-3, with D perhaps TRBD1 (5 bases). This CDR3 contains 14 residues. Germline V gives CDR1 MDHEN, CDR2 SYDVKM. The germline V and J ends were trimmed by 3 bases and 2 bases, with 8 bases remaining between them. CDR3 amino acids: CASSLSRAGNTIYF. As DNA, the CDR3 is TGTGCCAGCAGTTTGTCCAGGGCTGGAAACACCATATATTTT.

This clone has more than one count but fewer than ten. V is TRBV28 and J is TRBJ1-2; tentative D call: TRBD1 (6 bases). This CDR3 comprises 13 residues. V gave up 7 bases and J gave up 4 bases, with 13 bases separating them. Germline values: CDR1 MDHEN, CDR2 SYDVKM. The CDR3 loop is CASTSGTLYGYTF. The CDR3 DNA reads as TGTGCCAGCACCTCCGGGACACTCTATGGCTACACCTTC.

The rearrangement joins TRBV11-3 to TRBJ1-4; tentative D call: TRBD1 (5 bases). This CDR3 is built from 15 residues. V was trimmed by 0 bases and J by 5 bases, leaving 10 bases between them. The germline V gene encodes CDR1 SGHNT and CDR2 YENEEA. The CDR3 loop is CASSLDGAGNEKLFF. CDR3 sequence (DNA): TGTGCCAGCAGCTTAGATGGGGCGGGGAATGAAAAACTGTTTTTT.

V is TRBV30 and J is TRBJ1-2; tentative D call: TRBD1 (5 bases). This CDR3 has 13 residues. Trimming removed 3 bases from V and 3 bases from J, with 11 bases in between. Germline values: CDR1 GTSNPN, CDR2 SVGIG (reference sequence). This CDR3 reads CAWSPGLDYGYTF. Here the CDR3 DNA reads TGTGCCTGGAGCCCGGGACTCGACTATGGCTACACCTTC.

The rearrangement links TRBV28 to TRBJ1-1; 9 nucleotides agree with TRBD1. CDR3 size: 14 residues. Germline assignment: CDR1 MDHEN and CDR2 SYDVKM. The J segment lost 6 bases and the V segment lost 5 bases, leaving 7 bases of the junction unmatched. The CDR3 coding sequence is TGTGCCAGCAGTACATGGACAGGGGACTCTGAAGCTTTCTTT. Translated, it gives CASSTWTGDSEAFF. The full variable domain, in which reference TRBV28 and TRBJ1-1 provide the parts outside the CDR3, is DVKVTQSSRYLVKRTGEKVFLECVQDMDHENMFWYRQDPGLGLRLIYFSYDVKMKEKGDIPEGYSVSREKKERFSLILESASTNQTSMYLCASSTWTGDSEAFFGQGTRLTVV.

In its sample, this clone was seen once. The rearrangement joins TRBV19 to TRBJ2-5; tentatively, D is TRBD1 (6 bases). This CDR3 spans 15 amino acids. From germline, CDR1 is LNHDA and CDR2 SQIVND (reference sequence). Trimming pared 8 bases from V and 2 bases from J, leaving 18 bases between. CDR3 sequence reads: CASQPGSTGQETQYF. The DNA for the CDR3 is TGTGCCAGTCAACCCGGGTCGACAGGACAAGAGACCCAGTACTTC.

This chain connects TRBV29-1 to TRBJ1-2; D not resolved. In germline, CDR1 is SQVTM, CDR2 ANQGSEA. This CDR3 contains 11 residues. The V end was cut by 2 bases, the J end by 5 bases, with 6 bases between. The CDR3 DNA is TGCAGCGTTGAACAGTTATATGGCTACACCTTC. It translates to CSVEQLYGYTF.

The CDR3 DNA reads as TGTGCCTGGAGTCCCCTGGGGCCAGGGGAGACCCAGTACTTC. Its translation is CAWSPLGPGETQYF. The chain uses TRBV30 and TRBJ2-5, with D possibly matching TRBD1 (5 bases). Deletions cut 2 bases from V and 5 bases from J, with 15 bases between. The CDR3 runs to 14 residues. Germline CDR1 reads GTSNPN; CDR2 reads SVGIG (reference sequence).

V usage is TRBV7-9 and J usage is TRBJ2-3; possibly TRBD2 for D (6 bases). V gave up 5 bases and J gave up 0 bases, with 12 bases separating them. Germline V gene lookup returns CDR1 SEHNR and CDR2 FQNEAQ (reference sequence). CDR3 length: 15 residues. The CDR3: CASSRSSGSTDTQYF. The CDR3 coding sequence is TGTGCCAGCAGCCGCAGTAGCGGTAGCACAGATACGCAGTATTTT.

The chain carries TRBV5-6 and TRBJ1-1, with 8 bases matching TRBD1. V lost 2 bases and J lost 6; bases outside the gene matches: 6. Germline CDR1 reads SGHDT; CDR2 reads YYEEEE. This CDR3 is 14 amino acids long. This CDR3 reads CASSFLQGDAEAFF. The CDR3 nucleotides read TGTGCCAGCAGCTTCTTACAGGGGGACGCTGAAGCTTTCTTT.